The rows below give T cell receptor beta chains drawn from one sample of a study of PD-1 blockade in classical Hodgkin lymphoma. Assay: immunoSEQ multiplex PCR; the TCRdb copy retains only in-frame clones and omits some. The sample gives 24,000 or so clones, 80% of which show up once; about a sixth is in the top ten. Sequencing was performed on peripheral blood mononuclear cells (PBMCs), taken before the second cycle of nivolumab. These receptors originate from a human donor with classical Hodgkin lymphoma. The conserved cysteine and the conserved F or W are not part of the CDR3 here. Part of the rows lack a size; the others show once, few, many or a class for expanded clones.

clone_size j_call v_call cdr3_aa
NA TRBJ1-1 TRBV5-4 ASSMGQGHPLNTEAF
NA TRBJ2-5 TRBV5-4 ASSLGGGAETQY
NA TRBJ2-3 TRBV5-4 ASSVAGGRIDTQY
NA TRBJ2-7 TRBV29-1 SVAGDSYEQY
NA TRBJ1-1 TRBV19 ASRRRVNTEAF
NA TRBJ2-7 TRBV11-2 ASSPPRLAEHYEQY
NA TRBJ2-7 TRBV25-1 ASSELQAATSYEQY
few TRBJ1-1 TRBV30 AWSLQGRNTEAF
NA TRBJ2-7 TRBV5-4 ASSLVGTDYEQY
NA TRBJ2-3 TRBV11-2 ASSPRRTGSADTQY
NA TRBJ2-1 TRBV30 AWSATRTSGALNEQF
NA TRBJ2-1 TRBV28 ASSFSTAGTYNEQF
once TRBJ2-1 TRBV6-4 ARFKPADEQF
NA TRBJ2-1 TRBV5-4 ASSSEATAHNEQF
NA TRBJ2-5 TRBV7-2 ASSPLAGVQETQY
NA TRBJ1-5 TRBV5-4 ASSLAGFNQPQH
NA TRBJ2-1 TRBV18 ASSPDAGLGNEQF
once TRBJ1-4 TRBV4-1 ASSHRSTNEKLF